The subject of this entry is one T cell receptor beta chain. Its specificity is not known. Using immunoSEQ multiplex PCR, the repertoire was profiled, and TCRdb retains in-frame clones only, with some absent. The sample contains some 110,000 clones, 85% to 90% of which appear only once. The CDR3 is 16 residues long. CDR1 SGHRS and CDR2 YFSETQ come from the germline V gene. The V gene end was trimmed by 5 bases and the J gene end by 5 bases; junction bases not matched to a gene: 11. Analysis merged second doses at about 4 or about 12 weeks. This entry comes from a study of T cell responses to AZD1222 COVID-19 vaccine. General study points: Possibly, clonal diversity was underestimated; donors were largely white British and included more females. Reports indicate that nearly half of spike-specific TCRs are directed at unmutated variant regions. Increases in Spike-specific TCR breadth and depth were seen after two AZD1222 doses.

The TCR was taken from an adult who received the AZD1222 COVID-19 vaccine. The sample consisted of peripheral blood, taken 28 days after the second AZD1222 dose. The chain carries TRBV5-1 and TRBJ2-2; 8 nucleotides match TRBD2. The CDR3 DNA follows: TGCGCCAGCAGAAATCGAGCGGGAGTCGTGACCGGGGAGCTGTTTTTT. Translated, it gives CASRNRAGVVTGELFF.